The TCR beta chain under discussion was sequenced for a study of T-cell reconstitution after alpha-beta-depleted transplantation in children. TCRbeta library preparation incorporated unique molecular identifiers. TCRdb re-derived calls from the PCR reads in MiXCR, one entry per CDR3 protein. The sample carries about 190,000 distinct CDR3 sequences, about 6.4% recorded once. The CDR3 contains 14 residues. The V gene end was trimmed by 0 bases and the J gene end by 3 bases; junction bases not matched to a gene: 2. Germline V lookup: CDR1 SGHRS, CDR2 YFSETQ. This sequence joins TRBV5-1 and TRBJ1-1, with 7 nucleotides matching TRBD1. This specimen was PBMCs from the stem cell graft donor, taken from the stem cell graft. This TCR was recovered from a human donor who donated a stem cell graft to a child with Wiskott-Aldrich syndrome. The chain's CDR3 is CASSLDTGDTEAFF. The DNA for the CDR3 is TGCGCCAGCAGCTTGGACACAGGGGACACTGAAGCTTTCTTT.